This T cell receptor beta chain was captured in a study of T cell responses to AZD1222 COVID-19 vaccine. Overall study: Combined were second doses at about 4 or about 12 weeks.

Note on this clone: Its matching antigen is unknown.

Findings of the study overall: Nearly half of spike-specific TCRs reportedly target variant regions that are unmutated in the B.1.351 and B.1.1.7 variants.

Generated by immunoSEQ multiplex PCR, the TCRdb table keeps only in-frame clones and is missing some. The sample lists some 170,000 clones, approximately 94% occurring once. This CDR3 has 11 residues. The gene calls are TRBV21-1 and TRBJ1-1. TRBV21-1 is described as a pseudogene. This clonotype was obtained from an adult in good health. This specimen was peripheral blood, taken on day 0 of AZD1222 vaccination. The CDR3 here is CASRGVSSAFF. The CDR3 DNA follows: TGTGCCAGCAGGGGGGTTTCATCGGCTTTCTTT.